The clone carrying this T cell receptor beta chain was counted a few times. In the study's own analysis: Nucleated cell number was recorded as an estimate derived from reference gene primer amplification. The assay was immunoSEQ multiplex PCR, and TCRdb's table has in-frame clones only and misses some. D and trimming were read from the DNA, whereas the V and J calls and clone size are those reported in that table. Of under 35,000 clones detected, 70% to 90% appear once; the ten largest clones hold 4.5% to 7.5%. This entry belongs to a study of blood T cell repertoires in COVID-19. Across the whole study: Italy, Spain and the United States were the sources of the convalescent and acute COVID-19 samples. T cells, B-cell-depleted T cells, or PBMCs provided the cDNA or gDNA that served as material.

The CDR3 has 16 amino acids. The germline gives CDR1 MNHEY, CDR2 SMNVEV (reference sequence). Germline trimming cut 7 bases from V and 3 bases from J; bases unmatched to any gene: 11. Sequenced input: peripheral blood. The chain has TRBV27 and TRBJ2-1; 8 nucleotides align to TRBD2. This receptor was taken from a human donor in a cohort sampled during active COVID-19. Here the CDR3 DNA reads TGTGCCAGCAAACTGGGGGCGGGGGGCATCTACAATGAGCAGTTCTTC. Translation: CASKLGAGGIYNEQFF.